Listed below are T cell receptor beta chains from one sample, sequenced in a study of T-cell memory formation after mild COVID-19. TCRdb re-called the 5' RACE reads through MiXCR, storing one row per CDR3 protein. The sample holds more than 350,000 distinct CDR3 sequences, over 20% seen once. Sequenced material: PBMCs or a T cell subset sorted from them (not recorded which). All receptors come from an adult woman who had mild COVID-19 (a few samples of this study predate the infection). Cell type and time point are not known. Each CDR3 is given with its conserved first and last residue. Fields, in order: D gene, clone size, J gene, V gene, CDR3 DNA, CDR3 protein. D genes are given only for firm matches. Size tells how often a clone was seen (once, few, many) or the class of an expanded clone, and some rows leave it out.

NA | many | TRBJ2-5 | TRBV7-2 | TGTGCCAGCAGCTTAGGATATCAAGAGACCCAGTACTTC | CASSLGYQETQYF
NA | NA | TRBJ2-5 | TRBV6-5 | TGTGCCAGCAGTTACTCGGTGGGCACGGCAATGGTGACCCAGTACTTC | CASSYSVGTAMVTQYF
NA | few | TRBJ2-1 | TRBV5-1 | TGCGCCAGCAGATTAGGGTGGATGAATGAGCAGTTCTTC | CASRLGWMNEQFF
TRBD2 | NA | TRBJ2-5 | TRBV15 | TGTGCCACCAGTGATCGACTAGCCGGTTTAGAGACCCAGTACTTC | CATSDRLAGLETQYF
NA | few | TRBJ1-2 | TRBV6-5 | TGTGCCAGCAGTCTCTGGACAGCAGGGGCCTATGGCTACACCTTC | CASSLWTAGAYGYTF
TRBD1 | NA | TRBJ2-7 | TRBV30 | TGTGCCTGGAGCGCAGGACAGGGGTTGGGCGAGCAGTACTTC | CAWSAGQGLGEQYF
NA | NA | TRBJ1-1 | TRBV5-5 | TGTGCCAGCAGCTTGGAACCGGGACCGAACACTGAAGCTTTCTTT | CASSLEPGPNTEAFF
NA | NA | TRBJ1-1 | TRBV3-1 | TGTGCCAGCAGATTGGACGGTGAAGCTTTCTTT | CASRLDGEAFF
TRBD2 | NA | TRBJ2-2 | TRBV10-3 | TGTGCCATCAGTGCTGGGACTAGCGGGATTACCGGGGAGCTGTTTTTT | CAISAGTSGITGELFF
NA | NA | TRBJ2-1 | TRBV7-9 | TGTGCCAGCAGCTTAATTTCGGGAGCCTCAAACAATGAGCAGTTCTTC | CASSLISGASNNEQFF
NA | NA | TRBJ2-1 | TRBV9 | TGTGCCATCCAGTACAATGAGCAGTTCTTC | CAIQYNEQFF
NA | few | TRBJ1-2 | TRBV24-1 | TGTGCCACCAGTGAATGGGGGGACCAGGGCTACACCTTC | CATSEWGDQGYTF
NA | few | TRBJ2-3 | TRBV18 | TGTGCCAGCTCACGGGGGTTCGCTAGCACAGATACGCAGTATTTT | CASSRGFASTDTQYF
NA | NA | TRBJ2-7 | TRBV7-9 | TGTGCCAGCAGCACACAGGTTTACGAGCAGTACTTC | CASSTQVYEQYF
NA | few | TRBJ1-1 | TRBV5-1 | TGCGCCAGCAGCTTGGTAATCGGGGGCGCTGAAGCTTTCTTT | CASSLVIGGAEAFF
NA | few | TRBJ2-3 | TRBV7-6 | TGTGCCAGCAGGCAGGCCTCGGGAGATACGCAGTATTTT | CASRQASGDTQYF
NA | few | TRBJ1-1 | TRBV18 | TGTGCCAGCTCACTAGGGACTGGGGGTGTGGGCACTGAAGCTTTCTTT | CASSLGTGGVGTEAFF
TRBD1 | few | TRBJ2-7 | TRBV30 | TGTGCCTGGAGGGGGACAGGATACTACGAGCAGTACTTC | CAWRGTGYYEQYF
TRBD1 | NA | TRBJ1-5 | TRBV12-3/TRBV12-4 | TGTGCCAGCAGACGCAACACAGGGGACAATCAGCCCCAGCATTTT | CASRRNTGDNQPQHF
TRBD2 | NA | TRBJ2-7 | TRBV4-3 | TGCGCCAGCAGCCGAAACCGGGAGGGCCGAACCTACGAGCAGTACTTC | CASSRNREGRTYEQYF
TRBD1 | few | TRBJ1-1 | TRBV7-6 | TGTGCCAGCAGCTCCGGGACAGGGGGAGGCACTGAAGCTTTCTTT | CASSSGTGGGTEAFF
TRBD1 | NA | TRBJ1-2 | TRBV6-6 | TGTGCCAGCACCCAGAGACAGGGTGATGGCTACACCTTC | CASTQRQGDGYTF
NA | NA | TRBJ1-2 | TRBV19 | TGTGCCAGTGGTACGACGCGGTACTATGGCTACACCTTC | CASGTTRYYGYTF
TRBD2 | few | TRBJ2-3 | TRBV27 | TGTGCCAGCAGCGGGACTAGCGGGAGCCCAGATACGCAGTATTTT | CASSGTSGSPDTQYF
NA | few | TRBJ2-1 | TRBV5-1 | TGCGCCAGCAGCTTGGGGCCTACGACCGGCTCCTACAATGAGCAGTTCTTC | CASSLGPTTGSYNEQFF